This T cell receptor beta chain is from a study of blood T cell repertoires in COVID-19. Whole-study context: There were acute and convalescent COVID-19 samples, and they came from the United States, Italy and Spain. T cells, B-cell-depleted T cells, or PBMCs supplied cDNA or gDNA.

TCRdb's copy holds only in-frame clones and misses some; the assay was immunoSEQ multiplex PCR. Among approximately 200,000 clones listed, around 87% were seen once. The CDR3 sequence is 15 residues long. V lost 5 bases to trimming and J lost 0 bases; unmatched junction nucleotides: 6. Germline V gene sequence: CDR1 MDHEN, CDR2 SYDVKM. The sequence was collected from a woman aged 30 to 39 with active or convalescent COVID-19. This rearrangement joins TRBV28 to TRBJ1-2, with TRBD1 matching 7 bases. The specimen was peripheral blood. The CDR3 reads CASSIGTAANYGYTF. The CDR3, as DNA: TGTGCCAGCAGTATTGGGACAGCAGCTAACTATGGCTACACCTTC.